Detailed here is one T cell receptor beta chain. Method: immunoSEQ multiplex PCR; TCRdb's copy keeps in-frame clones and lacks some. Among about 76,000 clones listed, 70% to 80% were seen once. Trimming took 6 bases from V and 4 from J; bases not matched to a gene: 8. The CDR3 spans 15 residues. In germline, CDR1 is MDHEN, CDR2 SYDVKM. This sample was included in a study of blood T cell repertoires in COVID-19. Study-wide context: In each case, the material was cDNA or gDNA derived from T cells, B-cell-depleted T cells, or PBMCs.

The sequencing sample was made of peripheral blood. The TCR comes from a human donor in a cohort sampled during active COVID-19. The chain links TRBV28 to TRBJ2-5; 10 bases fit TRBD1. The CDR3 DNA sequence: TGTGCCAGCAGCCCCCCGGGACAGGGGCGAGAGACCCAGTACTTC. Amino acid sequence: CASSPPGQGRETQYF. Looking up the rest from reference TRBV28 and TRBJ2-5 gives the full variable domain: DVKVTQSSRYLVKRTGEKVFLECVQDMDHENMFWYRQDPGLGLRLIYFSYDVKMKEKGDIPEGYSVSREKKERFSLILESASTNQTSMYLCASSPPGQGRETQYFGPGTRLLVL.